The subject of this entry is one TCR beta chain. No antigen is known for it. Nothing much larger sits one base from this clone, and base qualities are not available. In Seattle, one collaborating source enrolled patients while the infection was active and tracked those patients longitudinally over the course of disease. Collaborating institutions collected whole blood in K2EDTA tubes following their own protocols. For TCRbeta analysis, collaborators shipped samples in one of three forms: frozen whole blood, isolated PBMCs, or DNA extracted from either of those sample types. The immunoSEQ Assay, a bias-controlled multiplex PCR, was used to amplify TCRbeta CDR3 regions from genomic DNA. The study's own analysis went as follows. Nucleated cell counts per sample were estimated from amplification of reference gene primers within the assay. Sequence reads were collapsed and filtered to measure the absolute abundance of every unique TCRbeta CDR3 rearrangement. For each sample, productive Simpson clonality was calculated as the square root of Simpson's diversity index across productive rearrangements. Sourced from immuneACCESS, this table was stored by TCRdb with only in-frame sequences that have V and J called. A share of the clones is absent; for the studies checked, an unresolved V gene accounts for under half, and the remainder has no known explanation. From that table come the V and J calls and clone size; the DNA was used to work out D and trimming. Counted in this sample were about 200,000 clones; around 94% of them appeared once. Together, the top ten hold 0.6% to 0.9% of the sample.

The data were obtained in a study of blood T cell repertoires in COVID-19 (dated by TCRdb to about 2020). Regarding the study in general: The collaborator samples originated in the United States, Italy and Spain and spanned the acute and convalescent phases of COVID-19. The material from the prospective study consisted of cDNA or gDNA derived from T cells, B-cell-depleted T cells, or PBMCs. The dataset comprised deeply sampled blood TCRbeta repertoires from subjects exposed to, actively infected with, or recovered from COVID-19. The repertoires were made available in a free public database intended to serve as a resource for research on the immune response to SARS-CoV-2. Samples were obtained from the ongoing ImmuneRACE study (first 160 participants) and from about 1,300 subjects provided by 6 global collaborators. A de-identified subject ID, COVID-19 status, age in years and sex were almost always included in the sample metadata. HLA class I and class II types, where available, came from metadata supplied by the sample provider rather than from assay-based typing.

The investigation overall reported the following: The amount of clinical and demographic metadata varied by source and participant and was provided uncurated.

This TCR was sampled from a man aged 25-45 years with COVID-19, enrolled during active disease. The sample taken for sequencing was peripheral blood.

The CDR3 corresponds to CASSLNRGSSYNEQFF. The sequenced DNA: TGTGCCAGCAGTCTCAACAGGGGGAGCTCCTACAATGAGCAGTTCTTC. The rearrangement combines TRBV28 with TRBJ2-1, and 8 junction bases match TRBD1. For this chain, trimming is 5 bases at the V end and 0 bases at the J end, and the number of junction bases without a gene match is 6. The CDR1 and CDR2 encoded by the germline V gene are MDHEN and SYDVKM. Measured from the cysteine to the phenylalanine, the CDR3 is 16 residues long. CDR3 DNA only is kept here, 48 bases in frame from base 1.